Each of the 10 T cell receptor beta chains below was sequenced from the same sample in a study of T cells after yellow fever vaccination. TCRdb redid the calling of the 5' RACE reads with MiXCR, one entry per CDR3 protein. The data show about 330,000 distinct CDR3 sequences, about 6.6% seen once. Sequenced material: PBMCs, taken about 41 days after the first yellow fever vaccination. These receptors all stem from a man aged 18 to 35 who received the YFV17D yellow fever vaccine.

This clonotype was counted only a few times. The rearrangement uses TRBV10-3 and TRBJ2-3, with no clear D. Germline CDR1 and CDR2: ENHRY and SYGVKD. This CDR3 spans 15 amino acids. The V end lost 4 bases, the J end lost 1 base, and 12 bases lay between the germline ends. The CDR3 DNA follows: TGTGCCATCAGTGTGGGTTTTATTGGCACAGATACGCAGTATTTT. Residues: CAISVGFIGTDTQYF.

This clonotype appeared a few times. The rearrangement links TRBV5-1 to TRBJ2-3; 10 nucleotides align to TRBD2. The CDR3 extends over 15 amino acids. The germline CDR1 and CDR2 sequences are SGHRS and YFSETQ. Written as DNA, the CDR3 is TGCGCAAGTAGCGGGGGGCTTAAATACACAGATACGCAGTATTTT. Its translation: CASSGGLKYTDTQYF. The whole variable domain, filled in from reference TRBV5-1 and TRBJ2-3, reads KAGVTQTPRYLIKTRGQQVTLSCSPISGHRSVSWYQQTPGQGLQFLFEYFSETQRNKGNFPGRFSGRQFSNSRSEMNVSTLELGDSALYLCASSGGLKYTDTQYFGPGTRLTVL.

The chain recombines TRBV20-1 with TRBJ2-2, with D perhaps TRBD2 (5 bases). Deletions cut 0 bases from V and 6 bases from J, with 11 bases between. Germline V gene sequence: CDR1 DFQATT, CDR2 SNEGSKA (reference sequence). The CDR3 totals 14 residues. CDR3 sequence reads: CSARDRLAPGELFF. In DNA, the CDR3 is TGCAGTGCTAGAGATCGGCTAGCCCCCGGGGAGCTGTTTTTT.

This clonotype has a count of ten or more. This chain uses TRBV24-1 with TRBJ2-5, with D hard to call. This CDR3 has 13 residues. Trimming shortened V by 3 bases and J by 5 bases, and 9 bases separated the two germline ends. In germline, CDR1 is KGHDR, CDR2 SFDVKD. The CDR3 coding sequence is TGTGCCACCAGTGATGTAGGTGAGGAGACCCAGTACTTC. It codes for CATSDVGEETQYF.

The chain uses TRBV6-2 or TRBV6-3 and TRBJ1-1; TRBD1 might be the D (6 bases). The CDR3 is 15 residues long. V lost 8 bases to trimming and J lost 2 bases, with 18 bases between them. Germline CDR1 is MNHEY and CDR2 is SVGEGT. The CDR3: CASYPYGGLNTEAFF. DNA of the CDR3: TGTGCCAGCTACCCATATGGGGGCTTAAACACTGAAGCTTTCTTT.

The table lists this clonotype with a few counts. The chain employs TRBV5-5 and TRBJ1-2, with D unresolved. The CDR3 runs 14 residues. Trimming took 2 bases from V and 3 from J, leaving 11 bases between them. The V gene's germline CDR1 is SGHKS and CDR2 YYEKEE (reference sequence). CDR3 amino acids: CASSFGRQDYGYTF. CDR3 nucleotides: TGTGCCAGCAGCTTCGGCCGTCAGGACTATGGCTACACCTTC.

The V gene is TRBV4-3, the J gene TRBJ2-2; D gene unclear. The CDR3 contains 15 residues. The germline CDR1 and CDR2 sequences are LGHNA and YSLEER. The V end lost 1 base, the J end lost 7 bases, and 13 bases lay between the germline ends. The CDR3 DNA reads TGCGCCAGCAGCCAAGGTCCCCGGGCAAACGGGGAGCTGTTTTTT. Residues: CASSQGPRANGELFF.

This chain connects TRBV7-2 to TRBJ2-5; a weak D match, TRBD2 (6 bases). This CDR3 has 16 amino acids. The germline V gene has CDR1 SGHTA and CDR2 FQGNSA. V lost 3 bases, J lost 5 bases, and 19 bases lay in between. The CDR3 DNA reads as TGTGCCAGCAGCTTCCCGGACCAGCGCGGGGAGGAGACCCAGTACTTC. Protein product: CASSFPDQRGEETQYF.

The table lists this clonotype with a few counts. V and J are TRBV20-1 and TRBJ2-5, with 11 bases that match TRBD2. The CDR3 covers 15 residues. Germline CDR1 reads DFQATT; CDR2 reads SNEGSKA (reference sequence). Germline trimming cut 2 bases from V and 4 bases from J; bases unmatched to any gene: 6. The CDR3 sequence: CSARSRLAGGETQYF. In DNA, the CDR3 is TGCAGTGCTAGATCTCGGCTAGCGGGGGGAGAGACCCAGTACTTC.

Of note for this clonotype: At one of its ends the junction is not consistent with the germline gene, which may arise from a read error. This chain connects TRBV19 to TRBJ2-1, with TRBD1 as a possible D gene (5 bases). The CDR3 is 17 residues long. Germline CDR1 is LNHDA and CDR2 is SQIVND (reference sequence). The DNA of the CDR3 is TGTGCCAGTAGCGGGTTTCTAGACAGAACCTCCAACAATGAGCAGTTCTTC. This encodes CASSGFLDRTSNNEQFF.